A single sample gave rise to the 24 T cell receptor beta chains below, sequenced in a study of blood T cells in healthy people across ages. Through a sample-barcoded 5' primer and a J-beta primer mix, a second PCR was run for about 7 to 12 cycles. Each CDR3 protein gets one entry after TCRdb re-called the 5' RACE reads with MiXCR. The data hold 650,000 to 1,000,000 distinct CDR3 sequences, with 35% to 40% observed a single time. Sequenced sample: blood. The receptors derive from a man aged 18 to 29 in good health.

This clonotype was observed a few times. The chain employs TRBV12-3 or TRBV12-4 and TRBJ1-2, with D perhaps matching TRBD1 (5 bases). V lost 7 bases and J lost 7, with 16 bases in between. This CDR3 spans 13 amino acids. CDR3 DNA sequence: TGTGCCAGCAAACCCACGGGGGGGTCTGGCTACACCTTC. Residues: CASKPTGGSGYTF.

Concerning this clonotype: Because the CDR3 is missing its conserved closing phenylalanine or tryptophan, this is likely a read error. The limits of the CDR3 on the DNA are not certain, so only TCRdb's listed CDR3 is given. The chain joins TRBV9 to TRBJ2-7. Inclusive of both ends, the CDR3 amounts to 11 amino acids. The germline CDR1 and CDR2 sequences are SGDLS and YYNGEE. The CDR3 sequence: CASSPPTSSTS.

This clonotype has at least ten counts. This sequence joins TRBV5-1 and TRBJ2-3, with D perhaps matching TRBD2 (5 bases). Germline CDR1 is SGHRS and CDR2 is YFSETQ. CDR3 length: 13 residues. V dropped 4 bases and J dropped 6 bases, with 12 bases sitting between them. CDR3 nucleotide sequence: TGCGCCAGCAGCGTGGACTCGGGGGATACGCAGTATTTT. Amino acids: CASSVDSGDTQYF.

Here the CDR3 DNA reads TGCGCCAGCAGCCAAGTGGCAGGGGTTGAAGCTTTCTTT. This codes for CASSQVAGVEAFF. V and J are TRBV4-3 and TRBJ1-1, with D maybe TRBD1 (6 bases). Germline CDR1 reads LGHNA; CDR2 reads YSLEER. The CDR3 has 13 residues. V was cut by 1 base and J by 7 bases, with 10 bases left in between.

Notes on this clonotype: The likely explanation is a read error, given a far larger clone one base away. The genes are TRBV7-2 and TRBJ2-3; D not certain. The CDR3 is 11 residues long. Germline V gene sequence: CDR1 SGHTA, CDR2 FQGNSA. Trimming pared 10 bases from V and 0 bases from J, leaving 5 bases between. Here the CDR3 reads CATRSTDTQYF. In DNA, the CDR3 is TGTGCCACCCGGAGCACAGATACGCAGTATTTT.

V usage is TRBV7-2 and J usage is TRBJ1-2; unclear D gene. Germline assignment: CDR1 SGHTA and CDR2 FQGNSA. This CDR3 is built from 12 residues. With 5 bases removed from V and 8 bases from J, the gap between germline ends came to 12 bases. In DNA, the CDR3 is TGTGCCAGCAGCCATCGGACGAGCGGCTACACCTTC. Its protein product is CASSHRTSGYTF.

As to this clonotype: This may stem from a read error, because a much larger clone lies one nucleotide away. The V gene is TRBV4-3, the J gene TRBJ2-3, with D possibly matching TRBD2 (5 bases). V was clipped by 0 bases and J by 2 bases, with 12 bases between them. The CDR3 has 16 residues. In germline, CDR1 is LGHNA, CDR2 YSLEER. The CDR3 DNA reads TGCGCCAGCAGCCAAGAGGGTCGAGCGGTCACAGATACGCAGTATTTT. Translating it yields CASSQEGRAVTDTQYF.

This clonotype appeared a few times. The chain has TRBV5-1 and TRBJ2-1; D possibly corresponds to TRBD2 (6 bases). The CDR3 spans 12 residues. Germline CDR1 is SGHRS and CDR2 is YFSETQ. V was trimmed by 6 bases and J by 5 bases, leaving 9 bases between them. Here the CDR3 DNA reads TGCGCCAGCAACGGGGGTAACAATGAGCAGTTCTTC. Its translation is CASNGGNNEQFF. The full variable domain, rest sourced from reference TRBV5-1 and TRBJ2-1, is KAGVTQTPRYLIKTRGQQVTLSCSPISGHRSVSWYQQTPGQGLQFLFEYFSETQRNKGNFPGRFSGRQFSNSRSEMNVSTLELGDSALYLCASNGGNNEQFFGPGTRLTVL.

A few counts support this clonotype. V is TRBV6-1 and J is TRBJ1-6, with TRBD1 as a possible D gene (6 bases). In germline, CDR1 is MNHNS, CDR2 SASEGT. With 3 bases removed from V and 9 bases from J, the gap between germline ends came to 18 bases. This CDR3 region has 16 residues. DNA for the CDR3: TGTGCCAGCAGTGATGTATGGGCAGGGGCTGTTTCACCCCTCCACTTT. It yields the protein CASSDVWAGAVSPLHF.

This clonotype was found a few times. V gene TRBV6-1 combines with J gene TRBJ2-5; D ambiguous. The V and J ends lost 2 bases and 11 bases respectively, with 12 bases between them. Germline CDR1 MNHNS, CDR2 SASEGT. The CDR3 sequence is 12 residues long. CDR3 in amino acids: CASSEYNNEQYF. In DNA form, the CDR3 reads TGTGCCAGCAGTGAATATAACAATGAGCAGTACTTC.

This clonotype was observed at least ten times. The V gene is TRBV5-1, the J gene TRBJ2-7, with 9 bases matching TRBD1. With 5 bases clipped from V and 1 base from J, the junction kept 4 bases outside the gene matches. Germline lookup yields CDR1 SGHRS and CDR2 YFSETQ. CDR3 size: 14 residues. CDR3 in amino acids: CASSTGTGSYEQYF. The DNA of the CDR3 is TGCGCCAGCAGTACCGGGACAGGGTCCTACGAGCAGTACTTC.

This chain connects TRBV7-2 to TRBJ1-1; D is uncertain. CDR1 is SGHTA and CDR2 is FQGNSA in the germline V gene. The length of the CDR3 is 12 residues. The V end lost 6 bases, the J end lost 6 bases, and 11 bases lay between the germline ends. In DNA, the CDR3 is TGTGCCAGCAGGGCCATGGTCGCTGAAGCTTTCTTT. Translating gives CASRAMVAEAFF. The whole variable domain, remainder taken from reference TRBV7-2 and TRBJ1-1, is GAGVSQSPSNKVTEKGKDVELRCDPISGHTALYWYRQSLGQGLEFLIYFQGNSAPDKSGLPSDRFSAERTGGSVSTLTIQRTQQEDSAVYLCASRAMVAEAFFGQGTRLTVV.

The count of this clonotype is one. This chain links TRBV13 with TRBJ2-1, with 7 positions matching TRBD1. CDR3 length: 15 amino acids. Trimming removed 3 bases from V and 7 bases from J; junction bases left unmatched: 9. Germline lookup yields CDR1 PRHDT and CDR2 FYEKMQ (reference sequence). The CDR3 DNA reads as TGTGCCAGCAGCTTGAACAGGGGAAGTGAAAATGAGCAGTTCTTC. Translation gives CASSLNRGSENEQFF.

The V call is TRBV6-2 or TRBV6-3, the J call TRBJ2-3, with TRBD2 as a possible D gene (5 bases). Germline V gene lookup returns CDR1 MNHEY and CDR2 SVGEGT. The CDR3 spans 14 residues. Trimming took off 6 bases at V and 1 base at J, with 11 bases between the two ends. The CDR3, as DNA: TGTGCCAGCAGCACCCTCGGGGGCACAGATACGCAGTATTTT. Its protein product is CASSTLGGTDTQYF.

The chain carries TRBV5-1 and TRBJ2-1; 8 bases align to TRBD2. J was trimmed by 7 bases and V by 4 bases; bases with no gene match: 19. Germline V gene sequence: CDR1 SGHRS, CDR2 YFSETQ. The CDR3 runs to 18 residues. In DNA form, the CDR3 reads TGCGCCAGCAGCCTGGGGTCCGTTTATATCCGGGGGGGTAATGAGCAGTTCTTC. This codes for CASSLGSVYIRGGNEQFF.

This clonotype was counted only a few times. The genes are TRBV6-2 or TRBV6-3 and TRBJ2-5; D tentatively reads TRBD1 or TRBD2 (5 bases each). Germline CDR1 reads MNHEY; CDR2 reads SVGEGT. Trimming left V 4 bases short and J 4 bases short, with 16 bases between. This CDR3 region has 15 residues. The CDR3 protein is CASSSWDHDAETQYF. The DNA of the CDR3 is TGTGCCAGCAGTTCTTGGGACCATGACGCAGAGACCCAGTACTTC.

This clonotype was seen a few times. The chain carries TRBV2 and TRBJ2-7; no firm D call. Germline V gives CDR1 SNHLY, CDR2 FYNNEI. CDR3 length: 15 residues. Between the trimmed V and J ends, which lost 2 bases and 0 bases, there was a span of 11 bases. As DNA, the CDR3 is TGTGCCAGCAGTGAACGGGCGGATAGCTCCTACGAGCAGTACTTC. This codes for CASSERADSSYEQYF.

This sequence joins TRBV5-1 and TRBJ1-5; the D is unclear. V lost 4 bases, J lost 8 bases, and 19 bases lay in between. Germline CDR1 SGHRS, CDR2 YFSETQ. CDR3 size: 15 residues. In nucleotides, the CDR3 is TGCGCCAGCAGCCTCCGACCGTTACTTGGGGAGCCCCAGCATTTT. It codes for CASSLRPLLGEPQHF.

The gene calls are TRBV19 and TRBJ2-1; 10 bases are a match to TRBD2. The J call may be in error: the DNA end matches TRBJ2-7 better. From germline, CDR1 is LNHDA and CDR2 SQIVND (reference sequence). This CDR3 is 15 amino acids long. The CDR3 here is CASSLTSGDYNEQYF. CDR3 nucleotides: TGTGCCAGTAGTCTTACTAGCGGGGATTACAATGAGCAGTACTTC.

The CDR3 loop reads CASSPNYGPSNEQYF. DNA of the CDR3: TGCGCCAGCAGCCCCAATTATGGCCCATCCAATGAGCAGTACTTC. The rearrangement links TRBV5-1 to TRBJ2-4; no definite D call. Looked up from germline, CDR1 is SGHRS and CDR2 is YFSETQ. The CDR3 has 15 residues. Trimming removed 4 bases at V and 13 bases at J, with 24 bases between.

This clonotype was observed once. This may arise from a read error, as a much more abundant clone is one base away. This sequence joins TRBV12-3 or TRBV12-4 and TRBJ1-2, with D tentatively TRBD1 (5 bases). The CDR3 covers 12 residues. The CDR3 bases are TGTGTCAGCAGTTCAGTAACAGGAGGCTACACCTTC. Translation: CVSSSVTGGYTF.

This rearrangement joins TRBV7-9 to TRBJ2-5; 11 bases map to TRBD1. The CDR3 runs to 16 residues. V dropped 5 bases and J dropped 4; count of bases not matched to a gene: 9. CDR1 is SEHNR and CDR2 is FQNEAQ in the germline V gene (reference sequence). This CDR3 reads CASSTWDRGKRETQYF. In nucleotides, the CDR3 is TGTGCCAGCAGCACCTGGGACAGGGGGAAGAGAGAGACCCAGTACTTC.

The rearrangement uses TRBV5-5 and TRBJ1-2, with a tentative D call TRBD1 (5 bases). Germline V CDR1 and CDR2: SGHKS, YYEKEE (reference sequence). CDR3 size: 15 residues. The V and J ends lost 0 bases and 3 bases respectively, with 12 bases between them. The CDR3 is CASSLAARDHYGYTF. In DNA, the CDR3 is TGTGCCAGCAGCTTGGCCGCCAGGGACCACTATGGCTACACCTTC.

The chain carries TRBV20-1 and TRBJ1-2; 7 bases fit TRBD1. Germline CDR1 reads DFQATT; CDR2 reads SNEGSKA (reference sequence). The CDR3 is 13 amino acids. With 2 bases clipped from V and 8 bases from J, the junction kept 8 bases outside the gene matches. CDR3 amino acids: CSARNRDREGYTF. CDR3 in DNA: TGCAGTGCTAGAAATCGAGACAGGGAAGGCTACACCTTC.